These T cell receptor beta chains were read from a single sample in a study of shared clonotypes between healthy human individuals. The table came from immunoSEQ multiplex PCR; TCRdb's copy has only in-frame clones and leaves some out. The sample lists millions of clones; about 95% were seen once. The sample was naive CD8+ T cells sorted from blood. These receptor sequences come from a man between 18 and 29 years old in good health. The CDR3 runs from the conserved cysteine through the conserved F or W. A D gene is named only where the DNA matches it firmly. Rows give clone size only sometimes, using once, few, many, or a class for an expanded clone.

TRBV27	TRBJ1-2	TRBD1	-	TGTGCCAGCAGTTTACGGACAGGACACTATGGCTACACCTTC	CASSLRTGHYGYTF
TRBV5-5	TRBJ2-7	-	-	TGTGCCAGCAGCTTGGAAAAGGACCCGAAGTGGTTCGAGCAGTACTTC	CASSLEKDPKWFEQYF
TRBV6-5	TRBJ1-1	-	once	TGTGCCAGCAGTTACTCGTATGACAGTGAAGCTTTCTTT	CASSYSYDSEAFF
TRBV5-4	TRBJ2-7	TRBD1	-	TGTGCCAGCAGCTTGGGACAGGGGCCCTACGAGCAGTACTTC	CASSLGQGPYEQYF
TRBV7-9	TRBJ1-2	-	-	TGTGCCAGCAGCTTAGGGGGTTCTAACTATGGCTACACCTTC	CASSLGGSNYGYTF
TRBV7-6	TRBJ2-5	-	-	TGTGCCAGCAGCTTAGTCCGGAGTGAGACCCAGTACTTC	CASSLVRSETQYF
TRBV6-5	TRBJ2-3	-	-	TGTGCCAGCAGCCTGAAGGGCACAGATACGCAGTATTTT	CASSLKGTDTQYF
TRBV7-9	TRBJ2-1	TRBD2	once	TGTGCCAGCAGCTTTCTAGCGGATTACAATGAGCAGTTCTTC	CASSFLADYNEQFF
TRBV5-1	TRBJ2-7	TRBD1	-	TGCGCCAGCAGCGGGACAGGGGGCTACGAGCAGTACTTC	CASSGTGGYEQYF
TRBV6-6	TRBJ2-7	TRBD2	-	TGTGCCAGCAGTCCAGAAGCGGGAGTCTCGTACGAGCAGTACTTC	CASSPEAGVSYEQYF
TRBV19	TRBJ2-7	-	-	TGTGCCAGTAGTAGGTTTTTAGCGTACGAGCAGTACTTC	CASSRFLAYEQYF
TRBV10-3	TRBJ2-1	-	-	TGTGCCATCAGTGATCCTTCAGTTAAGCGGGTTTCAAGCGAGCAGTTCTTC	CAISDPSVKRVSSEQFF
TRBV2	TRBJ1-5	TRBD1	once	TGTGCCAGCGGTCCCGGACAGGGCGTTTTTGAGCCCCAGCATTTT	CASGPGQGVFEPQHF
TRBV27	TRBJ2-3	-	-	TGTGCCAGCAGTTTAAATGCGGGCCGAGGGCTGTATTTT	CASSLNAGRGLYF
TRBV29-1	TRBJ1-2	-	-	TGCAGCGTTGAAAGCAGAATACCTAACTATGGCTACACCTTC	CSVESRIPNYGYTF
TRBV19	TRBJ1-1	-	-	TGTGCCAGTAGTACTGGGACACCCGAAGCTTTCTTT	CASSTGTPEAFF
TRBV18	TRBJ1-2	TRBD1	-	TGTGCCAGCTCACCACCGGGACAGGGAACCTATGGCTACACCTTC	CASSPPGQGTYGYTF
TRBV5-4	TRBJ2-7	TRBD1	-	TGTGCCAGCAGCCTGGGACAGAACTACGAGCAGTACTTC	CASSLGQNYEQYF
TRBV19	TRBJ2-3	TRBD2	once	TGTGCCAGTAGTTATAGCGGGGCGAGCACAGATACGCAGTATTTT	CASSYSGASTDTQYF
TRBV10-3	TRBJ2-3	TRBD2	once	TGTGCCATCAGTGAGTCGCTAGCGGGGGGAAACACAGATACGCAGTATTTT	CAISESLAGGNTDTQYF
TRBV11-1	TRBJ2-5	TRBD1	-	TGTGCCAGCAGCTTAGCAGGGGGCCAGGTAGGAGGAGAGACCCAGTACTTC	CASSLAGGQVGGETQYF
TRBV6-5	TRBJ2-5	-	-	TGTGCCAGCAGTTCTCAAGAGACCCAGTACTTC	CASSSQETQYF
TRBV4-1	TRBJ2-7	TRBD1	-	TGCGCCAGCAGCCCAGGACAGGGGGGCGAGCAGTACTTC	CASSPGQGGEQYF
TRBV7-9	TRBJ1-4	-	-	TGTGCCAGCAGCCAATATCTAGGGTCTGAAAAACTGTTTTTT	CASSQYLGSEKLFF
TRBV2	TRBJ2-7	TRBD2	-	TGTGCCAGCAGGGGAATCTTAGCGGGGGAGCAGTACTTC	CASRGILAGEQYF
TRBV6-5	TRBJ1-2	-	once	TGTGCCAGCAGTTACTCGGTCGGGGAGGTGCCCCTGGGCTACACCTTC	CASSYSVGEVPLGYTF
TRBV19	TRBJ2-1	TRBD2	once	TGTGCCAGTAGTATAGTCGGCGGGAGGAGCAATGAGCAGTTCTTC	CASSIVGGRSNEQFF
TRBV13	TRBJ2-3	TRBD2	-	TGTGCCAGCAGCCCTAGCGGGGTATCTTTCGCAGATACGCAGTATTTT	CASSPSGVSFADTQYF
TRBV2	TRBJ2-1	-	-	TGTGCCAGCAGTGAAGACAGGAATGAGCAGTTCTTC	CASSEDRNEQFF
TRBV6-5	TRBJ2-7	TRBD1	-	TGTGCCAGCAGTCAAGGACAGGGGACGGGCGAGCAGTACTTC	CASSQGQGTGEQYF
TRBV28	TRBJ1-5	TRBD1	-	TGTGCCAGCAGTTCAGGGGGCAGTCAGCCCCAGCATTTT	CASSSGGSQPQHF
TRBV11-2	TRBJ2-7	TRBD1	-	TGTGCCAGCAGCTACGGGACAGACTACGAGCAGTACTTC	CASSYGTDYEQYF
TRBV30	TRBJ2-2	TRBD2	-	TGTGCCTCCACAACTAGCGGGAGTCGATGGGCCGGGGAGCTGTTTTTT	CASTTSGSRWAGELFF
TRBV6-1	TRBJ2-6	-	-	TGTGCCAGCAGTGAAGCCACGGCTGGGGCCAACGTCCTGACTTTC	CASSEATAGANVLTF
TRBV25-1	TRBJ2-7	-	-	TGTGCCAGCAGTGAAGGGGGAGGACCTGGTGTGCTCGACGAGCAGTACTTC	CASSEGGGPGVLDEQYF
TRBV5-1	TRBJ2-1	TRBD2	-	TGCGCCAGCAGCCCACTAGCGGGAGATGGGTACAATGAGCAGTTCTTC	CASSPLAGDGYNEQFF
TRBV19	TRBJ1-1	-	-	TGTGCCAGTAGTACACAGGAGAACACTGAAGCTTTCTTT	CASSTQENTEAFF
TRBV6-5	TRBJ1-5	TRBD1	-	TGTGCCAGCAGTCCCCGGGACAGTCGGCACCAGCCCCAGCATTTT	CASSPRDSRHQPQHF
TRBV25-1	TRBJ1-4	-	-	TGTGCCAGCAGTGAGTTAGATTCTAATGAAAAACTGTTTTTT	CASSELDSNEKLFF
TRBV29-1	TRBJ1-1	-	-	TGCAGCGCACTTACCAGAGACACTGAAGCTTTCTTT	CSALTRDTEAFF
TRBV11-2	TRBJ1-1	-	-	TGTGCCAGCAGCCCCGGCTGGGAAGCTTTCTTT	CASSPGWEAFF
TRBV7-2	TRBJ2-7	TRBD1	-	TGTGCCAGCAGCAACTCGGGACAGGGCACCTACGAGCAGTACTTC	CASSNSGQGTYEQYF
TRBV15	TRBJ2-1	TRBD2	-	TGTGCCACCAGCGCGGGGAGGGGGACTAGCGACTACAATGAGCAGTTCTTC	CATSAGRGTSDYNEQFF
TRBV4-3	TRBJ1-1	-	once	TGCGCCAGCACCCGCAGCAGGGGTTTTGCGAACACTGAAGCTTTCTTT	CASTRSRGFANTEAFF
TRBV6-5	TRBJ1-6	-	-	TGTGCCAGCAGACAACAGGGTATTAATTCACCCCTCCACTTT	CASRQQGINSPLHF
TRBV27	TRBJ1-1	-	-	TGTGCCAGCAGTTTTGAGGCAGGGGATACTGAAGCTTTCTTT	CASSFEAGDTEAFF
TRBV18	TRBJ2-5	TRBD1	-	TGTGCCAGCTCACCGACAGGGGAATTGGAGACCCAGTACTTC	CASSPTGELETQYF
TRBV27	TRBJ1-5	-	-	TGTGCCAGCAGTTTATATCTCGGGAGCAATCAGCCCCAGCATTTT	CASSLYLGSNQPQHF
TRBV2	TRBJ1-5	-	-	TGTGCCAGCAGTGAGGGGCAGGGATATCAGCCCCAGCATTTT	CASSEGQGYQPQHF
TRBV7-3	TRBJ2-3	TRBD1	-	TGTGCCAGCAGCTTGGGACAGACTAGCACAGATACGCAGTATTTT	CASSLGQTSTDTQYF
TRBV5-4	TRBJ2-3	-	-	TGTGCCAGCAGCACGGGACTCCACACAGATACGCAGTATTTT	CASSTGLHTDTQYF
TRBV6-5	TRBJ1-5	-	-	TGTGCCAGCAGTTACAGGGGAATCAATCAGCCCCAGCATTTT	CASSYRGINQPQHF
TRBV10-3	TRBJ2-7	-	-	TGTGCCATCAGGGACAGTAGCTCCTACGAGCAGTACTTC	CAIRDSSSYEQYF
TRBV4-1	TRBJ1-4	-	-	TGCGCCAGCAACCCAAGAAGCGGAGCAACTAATGAAAAACTGTTTTTT	CASNPRSGATNEKLFF